The clone carrying this T cell receptor beta chain has only a few counts. Its specificity is not known. Expressed TCRB transcripts were sequenced after all isolated RNA was converted to cDNA. The repertoire was sequenced with immunoSEQ multiplex PCR; TCRdb's copy has only in-frame clones and lacks some. The sample has under 950,000 clones, about 17% seen once. The sample comes from a study of beta chain features in type 1 diabetes. Broader study findings: It was not settled here whether HLA type affects TCRB rearrangement. Among all four CD4+ subsets, Type 1 diabetes patients had TCRB CDR3s that were moderately but significantly shorter.

Trimming pared 2 bases from V and 5 bases from J, leaving 7 bases between. This CDR3 comprises 13 residues. Germline CDR1 reads SGHDN; CDR2 reads FVKESK. The sequenced material came from naive CD4+ T cells from blood. The rearrangement uses TRBV14 and TRBJ1-3; unclear D gene. This receptor was taken from a woman younger than 35 in good health. The CDR3, as DNA: TGTGCCAGCAGCCAACCGGGAAGAAACACCATATATTTT. Translating it yields CASSQPGRNTIYF.